This TCR beta chain was retrieved from a study of T cell responses to AZD1222 COVID-19 vaccine. The study's findings and limits: Repertoires in all cases were sampled only once the peak T cell response had passed. With dominance at 160-218 and 743-854, vaccine-associated CD4 TCRs spanned spike.

The CDR3 is made up of 14 amino acids. Germline CDR1 MNHEY, CDR2 SVGAGI. The V and J ends lost 0 bases and 5 bases respectively, with 10 bases between them. Generated by immunoSEQ multiplex PCR, the TCRdb table keeps only in-frame clones and is missing some. The sample has 100,000 to 130,000 clones; about 89% are singletons. Of note for this clone: Its antigen is not identified.

The sample consisted of peripheral blood, taken 28 days after the second AZD1222 dose. The source is an adult who received the AZD1222 COVID-19 vaccine. The chain combines TRBV6-5 with TRBJ2-5; tentative D call: TRBD1 (6 bases). CDR3 in DNA: TGTGCCAGCAGTTACTCGAACAGGGTGGAGACCCAGTACTTC. Translating gives CASSYSNRVETQYF.